The entry that follows covers one T cell receptor (beta chain) sequence. Only in-frame clones appear in the TCRdb table, and some are missing; sequencing was by immunoSEQ multiplex PCR. This sample has approximately 200,000 clones, with roughly 80% found just once. This sample was taken from a study of blood T cell repertoires in COVID-19. This sequence was found in a man aged 40-49 years who had recovered from COVID-19. Sample: PBMCs or T cells enriched from blood (not recorded which).

The CDR3 coding sequence is TGTGCCAGCAGCTTAGGCTCATCACGCTTCCCCCTCAGAGATACGCAGTATTTT. Amino acids: CASSLGSSRFPLRDTQYF. The gene calls are TRBV7-9 and TRBJ2-3; D not certain. Germline CDR1 and CDR2: SEHNR and FQNEAQ (reference sequence). The V end lost 1 base, the J end lost 5 bases, and 22 bases lay between the germline ends. The CDR3 contains 18 residues. The full variable domain, in which reference TRBV7-9 and TRBJ2-3 provide the parts outside the CDR3, is DTGVSQNPRHKITKRGQNVTFRCDPISEHNRLYWYRQTLGQGPEFLTYFQNEAQLEKSRLLSDRFSAERPKGSFSTLEIQRTEQGDSAMYLCASSLGSSRFPLRDTQYFGPGTRLTVL.